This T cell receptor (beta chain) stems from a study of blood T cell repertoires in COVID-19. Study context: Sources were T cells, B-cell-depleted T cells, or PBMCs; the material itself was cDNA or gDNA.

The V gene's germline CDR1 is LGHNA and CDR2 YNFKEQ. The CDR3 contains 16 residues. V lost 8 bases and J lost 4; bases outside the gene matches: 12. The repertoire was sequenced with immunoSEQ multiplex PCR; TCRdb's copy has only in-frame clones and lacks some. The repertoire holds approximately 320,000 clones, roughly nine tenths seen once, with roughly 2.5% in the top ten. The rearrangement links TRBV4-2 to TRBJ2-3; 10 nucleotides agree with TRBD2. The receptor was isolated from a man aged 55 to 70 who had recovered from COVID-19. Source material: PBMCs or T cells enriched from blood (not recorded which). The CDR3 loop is CASSPPISGRADTQYF. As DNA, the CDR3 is TGTGCCAGCTCACCACCAATAAGCGGGAGGGCAGATACGCAGTATTTT.